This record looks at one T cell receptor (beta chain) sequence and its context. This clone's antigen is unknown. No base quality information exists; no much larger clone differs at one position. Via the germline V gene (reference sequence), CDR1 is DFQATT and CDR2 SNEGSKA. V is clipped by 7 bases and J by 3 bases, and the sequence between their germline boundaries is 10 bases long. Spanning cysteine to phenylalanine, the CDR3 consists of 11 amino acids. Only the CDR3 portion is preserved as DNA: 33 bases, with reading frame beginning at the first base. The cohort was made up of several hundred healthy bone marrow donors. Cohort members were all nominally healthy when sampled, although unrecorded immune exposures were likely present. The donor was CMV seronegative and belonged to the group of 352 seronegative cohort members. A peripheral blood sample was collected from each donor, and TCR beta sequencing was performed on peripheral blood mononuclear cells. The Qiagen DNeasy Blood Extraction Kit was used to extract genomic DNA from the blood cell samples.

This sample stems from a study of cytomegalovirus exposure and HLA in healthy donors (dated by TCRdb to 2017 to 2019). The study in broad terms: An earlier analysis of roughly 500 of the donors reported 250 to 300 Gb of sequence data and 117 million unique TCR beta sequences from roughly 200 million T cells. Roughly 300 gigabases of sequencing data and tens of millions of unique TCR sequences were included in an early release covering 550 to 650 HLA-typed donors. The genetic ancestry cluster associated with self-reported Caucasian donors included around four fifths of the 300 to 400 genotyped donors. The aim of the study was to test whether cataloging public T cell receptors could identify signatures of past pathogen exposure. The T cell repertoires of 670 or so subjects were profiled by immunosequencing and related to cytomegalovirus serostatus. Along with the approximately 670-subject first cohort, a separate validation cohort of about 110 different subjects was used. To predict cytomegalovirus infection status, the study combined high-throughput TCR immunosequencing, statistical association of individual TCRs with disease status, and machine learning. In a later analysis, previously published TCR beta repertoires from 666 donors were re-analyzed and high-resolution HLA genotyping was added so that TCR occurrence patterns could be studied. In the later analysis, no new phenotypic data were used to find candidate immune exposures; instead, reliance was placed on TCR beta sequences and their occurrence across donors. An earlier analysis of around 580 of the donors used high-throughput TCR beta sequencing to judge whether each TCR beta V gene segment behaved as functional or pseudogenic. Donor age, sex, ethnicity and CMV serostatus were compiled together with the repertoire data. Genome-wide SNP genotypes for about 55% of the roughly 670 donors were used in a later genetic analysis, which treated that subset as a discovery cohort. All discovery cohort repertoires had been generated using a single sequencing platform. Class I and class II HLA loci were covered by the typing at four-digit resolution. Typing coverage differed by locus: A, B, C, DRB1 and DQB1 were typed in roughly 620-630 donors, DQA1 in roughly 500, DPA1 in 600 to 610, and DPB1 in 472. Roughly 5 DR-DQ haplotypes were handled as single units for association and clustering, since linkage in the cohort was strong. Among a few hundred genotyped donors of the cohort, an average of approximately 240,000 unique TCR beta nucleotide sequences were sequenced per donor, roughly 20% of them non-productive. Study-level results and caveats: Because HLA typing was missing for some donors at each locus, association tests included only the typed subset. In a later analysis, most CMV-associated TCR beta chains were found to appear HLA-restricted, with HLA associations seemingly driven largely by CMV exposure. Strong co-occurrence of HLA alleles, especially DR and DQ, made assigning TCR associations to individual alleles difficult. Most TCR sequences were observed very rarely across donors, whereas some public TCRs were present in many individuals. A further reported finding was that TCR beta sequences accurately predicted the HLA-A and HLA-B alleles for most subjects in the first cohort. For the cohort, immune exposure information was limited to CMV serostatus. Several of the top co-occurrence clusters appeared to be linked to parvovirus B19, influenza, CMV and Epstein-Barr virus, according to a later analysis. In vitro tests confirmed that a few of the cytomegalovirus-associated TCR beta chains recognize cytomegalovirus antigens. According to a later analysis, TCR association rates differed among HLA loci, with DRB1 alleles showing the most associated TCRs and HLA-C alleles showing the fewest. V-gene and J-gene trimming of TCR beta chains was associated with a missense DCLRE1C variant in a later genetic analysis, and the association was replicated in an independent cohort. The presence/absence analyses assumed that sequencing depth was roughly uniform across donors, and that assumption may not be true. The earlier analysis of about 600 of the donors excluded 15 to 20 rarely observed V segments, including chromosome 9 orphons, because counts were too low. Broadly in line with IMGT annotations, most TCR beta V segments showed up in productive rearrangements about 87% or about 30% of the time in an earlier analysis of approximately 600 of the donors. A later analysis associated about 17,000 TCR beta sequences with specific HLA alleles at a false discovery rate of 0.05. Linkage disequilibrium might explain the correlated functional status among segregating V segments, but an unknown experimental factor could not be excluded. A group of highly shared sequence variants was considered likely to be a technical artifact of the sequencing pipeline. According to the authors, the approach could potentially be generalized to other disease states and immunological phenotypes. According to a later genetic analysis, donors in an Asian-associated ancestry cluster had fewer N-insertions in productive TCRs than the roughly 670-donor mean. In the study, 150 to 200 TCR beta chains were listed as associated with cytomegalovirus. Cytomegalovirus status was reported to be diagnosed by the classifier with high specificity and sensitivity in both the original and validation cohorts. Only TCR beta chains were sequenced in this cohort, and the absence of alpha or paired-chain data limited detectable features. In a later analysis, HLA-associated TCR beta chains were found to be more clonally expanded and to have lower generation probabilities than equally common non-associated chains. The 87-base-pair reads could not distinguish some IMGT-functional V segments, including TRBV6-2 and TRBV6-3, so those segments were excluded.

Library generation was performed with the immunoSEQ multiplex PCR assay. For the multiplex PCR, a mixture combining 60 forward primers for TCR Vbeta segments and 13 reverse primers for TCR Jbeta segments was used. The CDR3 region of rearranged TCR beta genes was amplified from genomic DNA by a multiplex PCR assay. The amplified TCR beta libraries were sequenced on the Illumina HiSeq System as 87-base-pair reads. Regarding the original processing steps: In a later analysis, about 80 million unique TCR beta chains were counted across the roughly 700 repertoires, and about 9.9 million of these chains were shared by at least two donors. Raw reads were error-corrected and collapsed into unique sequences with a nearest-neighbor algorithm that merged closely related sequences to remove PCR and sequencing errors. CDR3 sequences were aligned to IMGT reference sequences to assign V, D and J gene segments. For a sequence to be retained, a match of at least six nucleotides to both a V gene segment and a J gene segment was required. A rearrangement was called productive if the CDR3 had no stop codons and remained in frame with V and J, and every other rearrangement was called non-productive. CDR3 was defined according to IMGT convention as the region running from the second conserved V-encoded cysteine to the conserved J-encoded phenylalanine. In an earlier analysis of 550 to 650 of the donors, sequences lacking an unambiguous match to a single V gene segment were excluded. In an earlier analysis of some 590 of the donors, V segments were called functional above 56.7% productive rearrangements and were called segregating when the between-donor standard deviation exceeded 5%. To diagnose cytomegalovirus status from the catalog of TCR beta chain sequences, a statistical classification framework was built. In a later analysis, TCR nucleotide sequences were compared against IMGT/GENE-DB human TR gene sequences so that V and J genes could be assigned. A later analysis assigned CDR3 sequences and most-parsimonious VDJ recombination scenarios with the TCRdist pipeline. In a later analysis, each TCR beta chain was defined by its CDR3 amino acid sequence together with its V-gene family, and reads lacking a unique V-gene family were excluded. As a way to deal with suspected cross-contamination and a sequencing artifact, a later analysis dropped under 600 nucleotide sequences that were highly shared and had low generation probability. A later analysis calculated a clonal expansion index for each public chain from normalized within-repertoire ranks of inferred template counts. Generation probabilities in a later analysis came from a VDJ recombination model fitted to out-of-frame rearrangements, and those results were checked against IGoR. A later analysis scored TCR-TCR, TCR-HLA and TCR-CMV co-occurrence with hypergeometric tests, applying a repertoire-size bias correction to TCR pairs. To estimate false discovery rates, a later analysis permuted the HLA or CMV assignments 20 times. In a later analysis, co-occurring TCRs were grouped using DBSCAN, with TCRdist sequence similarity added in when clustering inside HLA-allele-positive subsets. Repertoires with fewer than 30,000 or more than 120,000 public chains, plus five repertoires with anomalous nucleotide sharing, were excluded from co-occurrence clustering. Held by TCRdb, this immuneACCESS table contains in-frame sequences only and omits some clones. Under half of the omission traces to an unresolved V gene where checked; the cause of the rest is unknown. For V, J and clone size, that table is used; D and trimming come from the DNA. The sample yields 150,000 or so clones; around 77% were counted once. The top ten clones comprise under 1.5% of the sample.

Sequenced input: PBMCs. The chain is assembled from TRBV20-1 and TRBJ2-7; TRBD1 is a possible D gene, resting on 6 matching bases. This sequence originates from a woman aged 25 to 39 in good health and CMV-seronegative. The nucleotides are TGCAGTGTCCTGACAGGCTACGAGCAGTACTTC. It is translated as CSVLTGYEQYF.